These 22 T cell receptor beta chains were sequenced from one sample in a study of cytomegalovirus exposure and HLA in healthy donors. The PCR had 60 Vbeta and 13 Jbeta primers. Clones were sequenced by immunoSEQ multiplex PCR, and TCRdb holds only the in-frame ones, with some missing. The sample totals more than 140,000 clones; its top ten clones hold 2% to 2.5%. The specimen sequenced was PBMCs. The source of these receptors is a woman aged 18 to 35 in good health and CMV-seronegative.

The rearrangement joins TRBV4-1 to TRBJ2-1, with 11 nucleotides matching TRBD2. The CDR3 is 18 residues long. Unmatched junction bases numbered 5, after V lost 1 base and J lost 0 bases. Germline CDR1 reads MGHRA; CDR2 reads YSYEKL. This CDR3 reads CASSQAGTSGSSYNEQFF. The CDR3 nucleotides read TGCGCCAGCAGCCAAGCAGGGACTAGCGGCAGCTCCTACAATGAGCAGTTCTTC.

The rearrangement links TRBV9 to TRBJ1-5, with unresolved D. The CDR3 is 14 amino acids. Per germline, CDR1 SGDLS and CDR2 YYNGEE. Trimming took 0 bases from V and 4 from J, leaving 8 bases between them. CDR3 loop: CASSVGAENQPQHF. Here the CDR3 DNA reads TGTGCCAGCAGCGTAGGGGCAGAAAATCAGCCCCAGCATTTT.

The chain employs TRBV19 and TRBJ1-1; D gene uncertain. Trimming took 5 bases from V and 13 from J, leaving 11 bases between them. CDR3 length equals 10 residues. The germline V gene encodes CDR1 LNHDA and CDR2 SQIVND (reference sequence). CDR3: CASSSVKSFF. The DNA of the CDR3 is TGTGCCAGTAGTTCGGTGAAAAGTTTCTTT.

Concerning this clone itself: This CDR3 is also generated by other DNA sequences in the sample. The chain links TRBV5-4 to TRBJ2-6; 7 bases are shared with TRBD1. This CDR3 comprises 15 residues. Germline CDR1 reads SGHNT; CDR2 reads YYREEE (reference sequence). The V segment lost 5 bases and the J segment 0 bases; nucleotides outside the gene matches: 2. DNA for the CDR3: TGTGCCAGCAGTCCAGGGGGCTCTGGGGCCAACGTCCTGACTTTC. Its translation is CASSPGGSGANVLTF.

This sequence joins TRBV4-3 and TRBJ1-4; D remains unclear. CDR1 and CDR2 (germline): LGHNA, YSLEER. Trimming took 0 bases from V and 0 from J, leaving 11 bases between them. CDR3 length equals 17 residues. CDR3 bases: TGCGCCAGCAGCCAAGATGATCGAGGTTCAACTAATGAAAAACTGTTTTTT. It yields the protein CASSQDDRGSTNEKLFF.

The chain joins TRBV4-3 to TRBJ2-6; 14 bases are shared with TRBD2. Germline V CDR1 and CDR2: LGHNA, YSLEER. The V and J ends lost 4 bases and 0 bases, in that order; junction bases with no gene match: 5. The CDR3 runs 19 residues. The CDR3 bases are TGCGCCAGCAGCCTCGGACTAGCGGGAGGAGGCTCTGGGGCCAACGTCCTGACTTTC. This codes for CASSLGLAGGGSGANVLTF.

The J gene is TRBJ1-1, the V gene TRBV19; possible D gene TRBD1, 5 bases. This CDR3 contains 15 residues. Germline V gene lookup returns CDR1 LNHDA and CDR2 SQIVND (reference sequence). Between the trimmed V and J ends, which lost 0 bases and 7 bases, there was a span of 15 bases. DNA for the CDR3: TGTGCCAGTAGTATAGACCCGGGGACTATCGATGAAGCTTTCTTT. Translated: CASSIDPGTIDEAFF.

This sequence joins TRBV11-2 and TRBJ2-3, with a possible D match to TRBD2 (6 bases). Germline CDR1 reads SGHAT; CDR2 reads FQNNGV. Trimming shortened V by 4 bases and J by 6 bases, and 17 bases separated the two germline ends. This CDR3 has 15 residues. In nucleotides, the CDR3 is TGTGCCAGCAGCTCCAAGACTAGTTCGGTGGATACGCAGTATTTT. Translation: CASSSKTSSVDTQYF.

The chain has TRBV11-2 and TRBJ2-3, with TRBD2 matching 13 bases. Unmatched junction bases numbered 5, after V lost 5 bases and J lost 0 bases. Germline V CDR1 and CDR2: SGHAT, FQNNGV. The CDR3 has 17 residues. CDR3 bases: TGTGCCAGCAGCCTCCGGACTAGCGGGAGTAGCACAGATACGCAGTATTTT. This gives the protein CASSLRTSGSSTDTQYF. Combining the CDR3 with reference TRBV11-2 and TRBJ2-3 gives the whole variable domain EAGVAQSPRYKIIEKRQSVAFWCNPISGHATLYWYQQILGQGPKLLIQFQNNGVVDDSQLPKDRFSAERLKGVDSTLKIQPAKLEDSAVYLCASSLRTSGSSTDTQYFGPGTRLTVL.

This chain links TRBV5-8 with TRBJ1-5, with D perhaps matching TRBD1 (5 bases). V was cut by 4 bases and J by 2 bases, with 13 bases left in between. Germline assignment: CDR1 SGHTS and CDR2 YDEGEE. The CDR3 is made up of 15 amino acids. The CDR3 DNA follows: TGTGCCAGCAGCCAGGGACGGGGGGGCAATCAGCCCCAGCATTTT. It translates to CASSQGRGGNQPQHF.

In the case of this clone: In this CDR3 the conserved last residue, phenylalanine or tryptophan, is missing, so a read error is likely. The CDR3 bases are TGTGCCAGCAGGACAGGGGGGCTGAATCAGCCCCAGCATTCT. Protein sequence: CASRTGGLNQPQHS. The chain couples TRBV28 to TRBJ1-5; 9 bases are shared with TRBD1. The CDR3 covers 14 residues. With V trimmed by 6 bases and J by 4 bases, 4 bases remained unmatched. Germline V lookup: CDR1 MDHEN, CDR2 SYDVKM.

The J gene is TRBJ1-2, the V gene TRBV29-1; 10 bases agree with TRBD1. Germline CDR1 and CDR2: SQVTM and ANQGSEA. The CDR3 totals 14 residues. DNA of the CDR3: TGCTCCGGGACAGGGGATGGAGTAAACTATGGCTACACCTTC. This encodes CSGTGDGVNYGYTF. Supplemented by reference TRBV29-1 and TRBJ1-2, the full variable domain reads SAVISQKPSRDICQRGTSLTIQCQVDSQVTMMFWYRQQPGQSLTLIATANQGSEATYESGFVIDKFPISRPNLTFSTLTVSNMSPEDSSIYLCSGTGDGVNYGYTFGSGTRLTVV.

The chain couples TRBV29-1 to TRBJ2-1; TRBD2 aligns across 8 bases. The CDR3 is made up of 13 amino acids. Unmatched junction bases numbered 5, after V lost 6 bases and J lost 4 bases. Germline CDR1 SQVTM, CDR2 ANQGSEA. CDR3 nucleotide sequence: TGCAGCGTCGGGGGACTAGTATACAATGAGCAGTTCTTC. It yields the protein CSVGGLVYNEQFF.

CDR3 coding DNA: TGTGCCAGCAGAGAGCTAGCGGGGTGGGATGAGCAGTTCTTC. The encoded protein is CASRELAGWDEQFF. The V call is TRBV13, the J call TRBJ2-1; 9 bases line up with TRBD2. Germline trimming cut 6 bases from V and 8 bases from J; bases unmatched to any gene: 8. This CDR3 is 14 amino acids long. From germline, CDR1 is PRHDT and CDR2 FYEKMQ (reference sequence).

V is TRBV18 and J is TRBJ2-6, with 9 bases fitting TRBD2. This CDR3 comprises 20 residues. CDR1 is KGHSH, CDR2 LQKENI, per germline. Trimming removed 1 base from V and 2 bases from J; junction bases left unmatched: 12. Written as DNA, the CDR3 is TGTGCCAGCTCACCACGCGGGATAGCGGGAGTACAGGCTGGGGCCAACGTCCTGACTTTC. Encoded protein: CASSPRGIAGVQAGANVLTF.

CDR3 loop: CASSMGLAVYNEQFF. The CDR3 region has the DNA TGCGCCAGCAGCATGGGACTAGCGGTCTACAATGAGCAGTTCTTC. This rearrangement joins TRBV5-1 to TRBJ2-1, with TRBD2 identical over 11 bases. V gave up 4 bases and J gave up 3 bases; unmatched junction bases: 3. CDR3 length: 15 residues. CDR1 and CDR2 (germline): SGHRS, YFSETQ.

V and J are TRBV28 and TRBJ1-1; D is undetermined. The CDR3 covers 16 residues. Germline-derived CDR1 and CDR2 are MDHEN and SYDVKM. Deletions cut 0 bases from V and 2 bases from J, with 13 bases between. Here the CDR3 DNA reads TGTGCCAGCAGTTTATGGGGTGGAGGGAGAAACACTGAAGCTTTCTTT. It yields the protein CASSLWGGGRNTEAFF.

CDR3 nucleotides: TGTGCCAGCAGTTATCAGGGGGAACCCTACGAGCAGTACTTC. Its protein is CASSYQGEPYEQYF. V gene TRBV7-9 combines with J gene TRBJ2-7; TRBD1 matches at 7 bases. This CDR3 has 14 amino acids. Germline V lookup: CDR1 SEHNR, CDR2 FQNEAQ (reference sequence). With 6 bases clipped from V and 2 bases from J, the junction kept 7 bases outside the gene matches.

The V call is TRBV27, the J call TRBJ2-4; 9 nucleotides agree with TRBD2. From germline, CDR1 is MNHEY and CDR2 SMNVEV (reference sequence). Germline trimming cut 8 bases from V and 3 bases from J; bases unmatched to any gene: 11. The CDR3 loop spans 16 amino acids. CDR3 protein: CASVPAGGLNKNIQYF. Here the CDR3 DNA reads TGTGCCAGCGTACCAGCGGGAGGTTTGAACAAAAACATTCAGTACTTC.

This chain connects TRBV6-5 to TRBJ2-5; D remains ambiguous. V was pared by 6 bases and J by 3 bases, with 8 bases between. CDR1 is MNHEY and CDR2 is SVGAGI in the germline V gene. This CDR3 has 12 amino acids. This chain's CDR3 is CASRSTEETQYF. CDR3 DNA: TGTGCCAGCAGATCCACAGAAGAGACCCAGTACTTC.

The chain employs TRBV29-1 and TRBJ2-2; 11 bases agree with TRBD1. V dropped 7 bases and J dropped 6; count of bases not matched to a gene: 4. CDR3 length: 13 amino acids. CDR1 and CDR2 (germline): SQVTM, ANQGSEA. The CDR3 DNA reads TGCAGCGCTGGGACAGGGGGGCCCGGGGAGCTGTTTTTT. The encoded protein is CSAGTGGPGELFF.

V usage is TRBV4-2 and J usage is TRBJ1-1, with D possibly being TRBD1 (5 bases). The ends were cut back, 0 bases at V and 4 bases at J, with 12 bases in the middle. The V gene's germline CDR1 is LGHNA and CDR2 YNFKEQ. CDR3 length: 15 residues. The CDR3 region has the DNA TGTGCCAGCAGCCAAGATCCGGCAGGGTTCACTGAAGCTTTCTTT. Its protein product is CASSQDPAGFTEAFF.